This TCR beta chain was documented in a study of regulatory T cells in long-lasting Graves disease. This clonotype was counted many times. Stated time point: persistent/refractory GD, antithyroid drugs over 5 years with positive TRAb. PBMC RNA was the source of the TCR library. Building the TCR beta libraries relied on iRepertoire HTBI primers, and CDR3 regions underwent Arm-PCR. Authors' processing steps: Identification across samples found 62 TRBV and around 15 TRBJ segments. TCRdb reprocessed the multiplex PCR reads with MiXCR, giving one entry per CDR3 protein. TCRdb, not the original authors, processed these V and J calls. The sample shows roughly 500,000 distinct CDR3 sequences, approximately 22% of them seen only once. This receptor was identified in a female donor with Graves disease. The sample was peripheral blood mononuclear cells (PBMCs), taken when the disease was refractory, from a patient treated with antithyroid drugs.

CDR3 nucleotides: TGTGCCAGCAGTCCAGGGGTCGACGAGCAGTACTTC. This gives the protein CASSPGVDEQYF. V usage is TRBV28 and J usage is TRBJ2-7, with D perhaps matching TRBD1 (6 bases). This CDR3 region has 12 residues. Trimming pared 5 bases from V and 5 bases from J, leaving 10 bases between. CDR1 is MDHEN, CDR2 SYDVKM, per germline.